The rows below give T cell receptor beta chains drawn from one sample of a study of T cells after yellow fever vaccination. TCRdb reanalysed the 5' RACE reads using MiXCR and keeps one entry per CDR3 protein. The data contain more than 200,000 distinct CDR3 sequences, roughly 4% of them singletons. Sequencing used PBMCs, obtained 15 days after the yellow fever booster vaccination. The receptors derive from a man aged 18 to 30 who received the YFV17D yellow fever vaccine. Each CDR3 is given with its conserved first and last residue. D genes are given only for firm matches. Not all rows give a size; the values are once, few, many and, for expanded clones, a class.

DNA	CDR3	size	V	D	J
TGTGCCAGCAGTTCCCGCGAAGACTATGGCTACACCTTC	CASSSREDYGYTF	few	TRBV6-5	.	TRBJ1-2
TGCAGCGCTCGGACACTTACGAACACTGAAGCTTTCTTT	CSARTLTNTEAFF	many	TRBV29-1	.	TRBJ1-1
TGCGCCAGCAGCCCACTTGGGATCTCTGGAAACACCATATATTTT	CASSPLGISGNTIYF	many	TRBV4-1	.	TRBJ1-3
TGTGCCTGGAGTATCGACAGGACAGGAACCTATAATTCACCCCTCCACTTT	CAWSIDRTGTYNSPLHF	many	TRBV30	TRBD1	TRBJ1-6
TGCGCCAGCAGCCAACGAGGGGCTGGGGCCAACGTCCTGACTTTC	CASSQRGAGANVLTF	many	TRBV4-3	.	TRBJ2-6
TGCAGTGCTAGAACCCAGGGGTATGAAAAACTGTTTTTT	CSARTQGYEKLFF	many	TRBV20-1	.	TRBJ1-4
TGTGCCAGCAGGAATGGGGACTATGGCTACACCTTC	CASRNGDYGYTF	many	TRBV6-6	.	TRBJ1-2
TGCGCCAGCAGCTGGCGGTGGTTCGGGACAGATACGCAGTATTTT	CASSWRWFGTDTQYF	many	TRBV5-1	.	TRBJ2-3
TGTGCCAGCAGCCTTAGCGGGGGCCTGCAAGAGACCCAGTACTTC	CASSLSGGLQETQYF	many	TRBV7-7	TRBD2	TRBJ2-5
TGCGCCAGCAGTTTCACAGGGGGGAAGACCCAGTACTTC	CASSFTGGKTQYF	many	TRBV4-3	TRBD1	TRBJ2-5
TGTGCCTGGGCCCATTGGGGCTACGAGCAGTACTTC	CAWAHWGYEQYF	many	TRBV30	.	TRBJ2-7
TGTGCCAGCAGCTCAGCGACTAGCGGGGCCTACAATGAGCAGTTCTTC	CASSSATSGAYNEQFF	many	TRBV7-9	TRBD2	TRBJ2-1
TGTGCCACCAAGGACAGTTTGTATGAAAAACTGTTTTTT	CATKDSLYEKLFF	many	TRBV12-3/TRBV12-4	.	TRBJ1-4
TGTGCCAGCAGCCACTTATCGGGTGAAAAACTGTTTTTT	CASSHLSGEKLFF	many	TRBV3-1	.	TRBJ1-4
TGTGCCAGCAGCTTAAGAGGCTGGGCCTCAAATGAAAAACTGTTTTTT	CASSLRGWASNEKLFF	many	TRBV7-8	.	TRBJ1-4
TGCAGTGCCCTACGTCAAGTGGGGGATCAGCCCCAGCATTTT	CSALRQVGDQPQHF	.	TRBV20-1	.	TRBJ1-5
TGTGCCAGCAGTTACCCGGAACAGACCCAGTACTTC	CASSYPEQTQYF	many	TRBV6-2/TRBV6-3	.	TRBJ2-5
TGTGCCAGCAGTTATCCGGGACATTTGAGGTGCGAGCAGTACTTC	CASSYPGHLRCEQYF	.	TRBV25-1	.	TRBJ2-7
TGTGCCAGCAGTCCCACGGGGGCCCACAATGAGCAGTTCTTC	CASSPTGAHNEQFF	few	TRBV5-4	.	TRBJ2-1
TGCGCCAGCAGCTTGGAGCCGGGACTAGGTTACAATGAGCAGTTCTTC	CASSLEPGLGYNEQFF	many	TRBV5-1	TRBD2	TRBJ2-1
TGCAGTGCACCGGGACAGGGAGAAAGTTCACCCCTCCACTTT	CSAPGQGESSPLHF	many	TRBV20-1	TRBD1	TRBJ1-6
TGTGCCAGCAGCGAAGGGAGCAACAATGAGCAGTTCTTC	CASSEGSNNEQFF	many	TRBV7-9	.	TRBJ2-1
TGTGCCAGCAGTCCCCCACCGGGCCGACAGATCTATGGCTACACCTTC	CASSPPPGRQIYGYTF	many	TRBV12-3/TRBV12-4	.	TRBJ1-2
TGTGCCAGCAGTCCGGGACAGGGGGCCTACACCGGGGAGCTGTTTTTT	CASSPGQGAYTGELFF	many	TRBV6-5	TRBD1	TRBJ2-2
TGTGCCAGTAGTATCCGAGCTAGTATGTCCAAAAACATTCAGTACTTC	CASSIRASMSKNIQYF	few	TRBV19	.	TRBJ2-4
TGCGCCAGCAGCTTGGCCATAAGGCGTTGGGAGACCCAGTACTTC	CASSLAIRRWETQYF	many	TRBV5-1	.	TRBJ2-5
TGTGCCAGCAGTTTCCCGACAGGGGGATTCCATGGCTACACCTTC	CASSFPTGGFHGYTF	.	TRBV2	TRBD1	TRBJ1-2
TGCAGTGCTAGAGATGGTGGGGATGAGCAGTTCTTC	CSARDGGDEQFF	many	TRBV20-1	.	TRBJ2-1
TGTGCCAGCAGTTTGCACCGATCCCAGGTTTTCCTGAACACCGGGGAGCTGTTTTTT	CASSLHRSQVFLNTGELFF	many	TRBV6-2/TRBV6-3	.	TRBJ2-2
TGCGCCAGCAGCCCCCCCGAGGGGGACGAGACCCAGTACTTC	CASSPPEGDETQYF	many	TRBV5-1	.	TRBJ2-5
TGTGCCAGCAGCGTAGGGGTGGGCACAGATACGCAGTATTTT	CASSVGVGTDTQYF	many	TRBV9	.	TRBJ2-3
TGCAGTGCGACCGCCTGGGGGGGTGGAGGCACTGAAGCTTTCTTT	CSATAWGGGGTEAFF	many	TRBV20-1	.	TRBJ1-1
TGTGCCAGCAGCGATCCAGGGACAGGGGGGACCGGGGAGCTGTTTTTT	CASSDPGTGGTGELFF	many	TRBV4-2	TRBD1	TRBJ2-2
TGTGCCAGCAGTCCCACAGGACAGGGGGCGACCACTGAAGCTTTCTTT	CASSPTGQGATTEAFF	.	TRBV12-3/TRBV12-4	TRBD1	TRBJ1-1
TGTGCCATCAGTGAGTCTGCCGGCTCCTACAATGAGCAGTTCTTC	CAISESAGSYNEQFF	many	TRBV10-3	.	TRBJ2-1
TGTGCCAGCTCACCACAGGGAGGATCGTTGGGCTACACCTTC	CASSPQGGSLGYTF	many	TRBV18	.	TRBJ1-2
TGTGCCAGCAGCTTATACTTATTTTCCTACGAGCAGTACTTC	CASSLYLFSYEQYF	many	TRBV13	.	TRBJ2-7
TGTGCCAGCAGACCCATTCGGACAGCAAACACTGAAGCTTTCTTT	CASRPIRTANTEAFF	many	TRBV7-8	.	TRBJ1-1
TGCGCCAGCAGCTTGGAGCGGGGGCTTGAGCAGTTCTTC	CASSLERGLEQFF	many	TRBV5-1	TRBD2	TRBJ2-1
TGTGCCAGCAAGGTACAGGGGCCCGAAAAACTGTTTTTT	CASKVQGPEKLFF	few	TRBV28	TRBD1	TRBJ1-4
TGCGCCAGCGGGGGGACAGGGACCGTGGAGACCCAGTACTTC	CASGGTGTVETQYF	many	TRBV5-1	TRBD1	TRBJ2-5
TGCGCCAGCAGTCAATCCAGGCTAGCGGGGGATACGCAGTATTTT	CASSQSRLAGDTQYF	many	TRBV4-3	TRBD2	TRBJ2-3
TGTGCCAGCACTCCCAATCTGAACACTGAAGCTTTCTTT	CASTPNLNTEAFF	many	TRBV28	.	TRBJ1-1
TGTGCCAGCAGCGCCCCGGACAGGGCGGGGGAGACCCAGTACTTC	CASSAPDRAGETQYF	many	TRBV7-2	TRBD1	TRBJ2-5
TGCGCCAGCAGCCAAGGTCCAGGGGCTAACTATGGCTACACCTTC	CASSQGPGANYGYTF	many	TRBV4-3	.	TRBJ1-2
TGTGCCAGTACCCCTCGGGACAGGGCGGACTATGGCTACACCTTC	CASTPRDRADYGYTF	.	TRBV19	TRBD1	TRBJ1-2
TGCGCCAGCAGCTGGGGGACAACGGCAGATACGCAGTATTTT	CASSWGTTADTQYF	many	TRBV5-1	.	TRBJ2-3
TGTGCCAGCAGCTCCCGGACAGGGCGAGAGACCCAGTACTTC	CASSSRTGRETQYF	many	TRBV11-2	TRBD1	TRBJ2-5
TGTGCCAGCAGTTTAAGGGGGACGGTCAACTCACCCCTCCACTTT	CASSLRGTVNSPLHF	.	TRBV6-6	.	TRBJ1-6
TGTGCCAGCAGTTTCGTCAGGGGGGATCAGCCCCAGCATTTT	CASSFVRGDQPQHF	many	TRBV12-3/TRBV12-4	TRBD1	TRBJ1-5
TGTGCCAGCAGCTTAGCGCCCGAGGGATCCTACGAGCAGTACTTC	CASSLAPEGSYEQYF	many	TRBV7-8	.	TRBJ2-7
TGTGCCACCGGGACTAGAGGGGGGGGTCGGTTCTTC	CATGTRGGGRFF	large	TRBV27	TRBD2	TRBJ2-1
TGCAGTGCTAGAGATTCGCGGGACCCTTTCCAGTACTTC	CSARDSRDPFQYF	many	TRBV20-1	.	TRBJ2-5
TGCAGTGCTTCTACCCACGATGAAAAACTGTTTTTT	CSASTHDEKLFF	many	TRBV20-1	.	TRBJ1-4